This T cell receptor beta chain is from a study of T cells in Graves' hyperthyroidism and ophthalmopathy. The CDR3 regions of TCR beta were amplified from RNA transcripts. First-round RT-PCR with HTBI primers amplified the TCR CDR3 region. MiXCR, applied by TCRdb to the multiplex PCR reads, yields one record per CDR3 protein. This repertoire shows 700,000 or so distinct CDR3 sequences, about 15% found once; its top ten account for under 10%. No ophthalmopathy progression within 18 months constituted stable Graves' hyperthyroidism. Subjects aged 18 to 65 presented with newly diagnosed hyperthyroidism of less than 2 months' duration. Study-wide results and caveats: Ophthalmopathy was separated from stable hyperthyroidism by a 13 V-J model.

This CDR3 region has 15 residues. The junction had 6 bases not matched to a gene; V was cut back by 4 bases and J by 3 bases. The germline V gene encodes CDR1 GTSNPN and CDR2 SVGIG (reference sequence). In its sample, this clonotype was seen a few times. What it binds is unknown. The chain couples TRBV30 to TRBJ2-3, with 11 bases lining up with TRBD1. This receptor was obtained from a man between 18 and 35 years old with Graves' hyperthyroidism. The sequenced sample consisted of blood. The CDR3 DNA sequence: TGTGCCTGGACTACCGGACAGGGGGCAACAGATACGCAGTATTTT. This sequence encodes CAWTTGQGATDTQYF.